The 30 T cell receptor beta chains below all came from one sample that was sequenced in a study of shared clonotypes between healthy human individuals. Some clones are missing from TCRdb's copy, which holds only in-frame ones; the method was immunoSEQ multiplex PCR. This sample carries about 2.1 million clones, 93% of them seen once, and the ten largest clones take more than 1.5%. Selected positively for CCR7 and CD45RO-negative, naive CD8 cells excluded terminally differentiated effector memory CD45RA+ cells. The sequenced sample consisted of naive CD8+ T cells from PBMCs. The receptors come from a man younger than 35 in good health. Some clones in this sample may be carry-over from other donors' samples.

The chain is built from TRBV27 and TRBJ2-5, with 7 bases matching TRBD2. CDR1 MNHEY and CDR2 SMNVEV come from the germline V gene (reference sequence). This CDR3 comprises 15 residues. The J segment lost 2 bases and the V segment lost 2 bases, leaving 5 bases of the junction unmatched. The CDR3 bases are TGTGCCAGCAGTTTAGCTAGCGGCAATCAAGAGACCCAGTACTTC. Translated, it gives CASSLASGNQETQYF.

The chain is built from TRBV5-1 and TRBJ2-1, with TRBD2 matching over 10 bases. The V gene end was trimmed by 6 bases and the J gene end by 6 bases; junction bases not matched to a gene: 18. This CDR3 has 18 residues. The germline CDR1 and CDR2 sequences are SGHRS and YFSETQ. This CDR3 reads CASTPRGSGRAEGNEQFF. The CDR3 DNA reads TGCGCCAGCACCCCCCGAGGCAGCGGGAGGGCCGAGGGCAATGAGCAGTTCTTC.

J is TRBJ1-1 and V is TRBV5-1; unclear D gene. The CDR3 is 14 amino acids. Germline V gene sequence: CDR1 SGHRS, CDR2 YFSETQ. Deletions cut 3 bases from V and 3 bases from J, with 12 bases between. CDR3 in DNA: TGCGCCAGCAGCTCTACTCATAGGGACACTGAAGCTTTCTTT. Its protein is CASSSTHRDTEAFF.

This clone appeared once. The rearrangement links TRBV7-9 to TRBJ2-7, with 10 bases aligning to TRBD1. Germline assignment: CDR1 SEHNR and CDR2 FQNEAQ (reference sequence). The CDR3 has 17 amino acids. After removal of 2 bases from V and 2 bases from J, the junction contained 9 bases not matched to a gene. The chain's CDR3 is CASSLRGQGPNPYEQYF. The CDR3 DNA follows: TGTGCCAGCAGCTTACGGGGACAGGGGCCTAACCCCTACGAGCAGTACTTC.

The DNA for the CDR3 is TGCAGCGTGGTAACAGCTCATTCCTACGAGCAGTACTTC. Translated: CSVVTAHSYEQYF. This chain links TRBV29-1 with TRBJ2-7; D is unclear. This CDR3 has 13 amino acids. Germline V CDR1 and CDR2: SQVTM, ANQGSEA. V was clipped by 6 bases and J by 1 base, with 13 bases between them.

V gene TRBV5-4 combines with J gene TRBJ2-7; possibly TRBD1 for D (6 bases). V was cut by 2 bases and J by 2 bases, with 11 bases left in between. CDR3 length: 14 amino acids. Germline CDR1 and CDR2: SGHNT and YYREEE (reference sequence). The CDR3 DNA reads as TGTGCCAGCAGCTTCCCAGGGGAAACCTACGAGCAGTACTTC. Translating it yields CASSFPGETYEQYF.

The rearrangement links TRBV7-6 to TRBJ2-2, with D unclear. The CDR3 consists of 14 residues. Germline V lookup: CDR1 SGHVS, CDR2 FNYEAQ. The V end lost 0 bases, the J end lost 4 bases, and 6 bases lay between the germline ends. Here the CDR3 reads CASSLAGFTGELFF. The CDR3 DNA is TGTGCCAGCAGCTTAGCGGGCTTCACCGGGGAGCTGTTTTTT.

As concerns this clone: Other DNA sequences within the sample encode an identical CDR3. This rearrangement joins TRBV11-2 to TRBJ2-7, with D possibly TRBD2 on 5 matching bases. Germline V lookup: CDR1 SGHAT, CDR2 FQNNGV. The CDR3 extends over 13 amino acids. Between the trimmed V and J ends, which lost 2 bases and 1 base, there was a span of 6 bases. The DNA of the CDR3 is TGTGCCAGCAGCTTACCGGGGTCCTACGAGCAGTACTTC. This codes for CASSLPGSYEQYF. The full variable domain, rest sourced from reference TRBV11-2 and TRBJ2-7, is EAGVAQSPRYKIIEKRQSVAFWCNPISGHATLYWYQQILGQGPKLLIQFQNNGVVDDSQLPKDRFSAERLKGVDSTLKIQPAKLEDSAVYLCASSLPGSYEQYFGPGTRLTVT.

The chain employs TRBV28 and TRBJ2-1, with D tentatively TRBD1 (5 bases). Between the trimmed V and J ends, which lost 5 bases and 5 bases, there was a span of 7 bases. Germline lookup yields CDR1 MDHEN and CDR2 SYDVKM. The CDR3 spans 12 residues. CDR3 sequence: CASSVTDNEQFF. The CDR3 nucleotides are TGTGCCAGCAGTGTGACAGACAATGAGCAGTTCTTC.

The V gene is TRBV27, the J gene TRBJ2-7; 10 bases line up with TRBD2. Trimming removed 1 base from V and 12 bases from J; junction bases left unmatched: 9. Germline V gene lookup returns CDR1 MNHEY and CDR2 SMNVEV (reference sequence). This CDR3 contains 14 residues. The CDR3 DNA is TGTGCCAGCAGTTTATTAGGGCTAGCGGGAGAACTGTACTTC. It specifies CASSLLGLAGELYF.

Here the CDR3 reads CASSNRGETQYF. The CDR3 DNA reads as TGTGCCAGCAGCAACAGGGGGGAGACCCAGTACTTC. This chain uses TRBV28 with TRBJ2-5, with 8 bases that match TRBD1. This CDR3 has 12 amino acids. The V gene's germline CDR1 is MDHEN and CDR2 SYDVKM. J gave up 5 bases and V 6 bases, and 2 bases lay outside the gene matches.

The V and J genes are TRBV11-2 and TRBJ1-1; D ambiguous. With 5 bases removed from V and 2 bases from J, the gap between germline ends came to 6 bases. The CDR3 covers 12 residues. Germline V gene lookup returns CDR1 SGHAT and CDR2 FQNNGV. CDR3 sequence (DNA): TGTGCCAGCAGCCCACATAACACTGAAGCTTTCTTT. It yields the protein CASSPHNTEAFF.

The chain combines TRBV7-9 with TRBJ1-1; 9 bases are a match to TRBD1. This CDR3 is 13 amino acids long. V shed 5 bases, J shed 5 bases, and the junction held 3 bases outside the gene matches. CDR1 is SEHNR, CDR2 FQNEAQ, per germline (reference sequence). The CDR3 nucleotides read TGTGCCAGCAGCGTACAGGGGGCAACTGAAGCTTTCTTT. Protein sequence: CASSVQGATEAFF. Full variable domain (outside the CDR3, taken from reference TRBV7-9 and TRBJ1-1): DTGVSQNPRHKITKRGQNVTFRCDPISEHNRLYWYRQTLGQGPEFLTYFQNEAQLEKSRLLSDRFSAERPKGSFSTLEIQRTEQGDSAMYLCASSVQGATEAFFGQGTRLTVV.

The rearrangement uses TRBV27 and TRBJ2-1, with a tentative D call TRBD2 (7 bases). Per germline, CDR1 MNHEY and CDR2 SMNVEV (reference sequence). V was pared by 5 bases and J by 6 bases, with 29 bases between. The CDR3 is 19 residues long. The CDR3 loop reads CASSLLGQGSSREANEQFF. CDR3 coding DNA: TGTGCCAGCAGTCTCCTCGGCCAGGGGAGTAGTCGGGAGGCCAATGAGCAGTTCTTC.

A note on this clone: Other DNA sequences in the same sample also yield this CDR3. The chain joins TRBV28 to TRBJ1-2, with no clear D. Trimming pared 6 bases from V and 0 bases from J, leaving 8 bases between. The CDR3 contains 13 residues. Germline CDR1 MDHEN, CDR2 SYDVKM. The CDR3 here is CASSPTTNYGYTF. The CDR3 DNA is TGTGCCAGCAGCCCAACAACTAACTATGGCTACACCTTC.

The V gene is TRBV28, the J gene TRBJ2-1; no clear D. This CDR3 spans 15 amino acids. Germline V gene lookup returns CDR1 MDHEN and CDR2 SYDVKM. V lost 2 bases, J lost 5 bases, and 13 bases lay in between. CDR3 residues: CASSLKGWFNNEQFF. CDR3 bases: TGTGCCAGCAGTTTAAAAGGGTGGTTTAACAATGAGCAGTTCTTC.

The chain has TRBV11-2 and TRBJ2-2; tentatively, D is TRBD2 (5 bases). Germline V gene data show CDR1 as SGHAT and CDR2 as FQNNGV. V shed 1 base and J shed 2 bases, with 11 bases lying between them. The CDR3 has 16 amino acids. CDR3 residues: CASSLGFSVNTGELFF. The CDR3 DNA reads TGTGCCAGCAGCTTAGGCTTTAGCGTCAACACCGGGGAGCTGTTTTTT.

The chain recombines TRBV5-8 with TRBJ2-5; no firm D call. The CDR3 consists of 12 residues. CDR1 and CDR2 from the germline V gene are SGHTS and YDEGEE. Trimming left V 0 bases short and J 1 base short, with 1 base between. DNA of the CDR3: TGTGCCAGCAGCTTGGGCCAAGAGACCCAGTACTTC. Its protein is CASSLGQETQYF.

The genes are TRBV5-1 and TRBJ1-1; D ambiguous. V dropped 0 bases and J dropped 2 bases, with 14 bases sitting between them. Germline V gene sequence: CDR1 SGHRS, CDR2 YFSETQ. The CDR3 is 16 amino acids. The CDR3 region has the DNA TGCGCCAGCAGCTTGGTCAGCGAAGAGAAAAACACTGAAGCTTTCTTT. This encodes CASSLVSEEKNTEAFF. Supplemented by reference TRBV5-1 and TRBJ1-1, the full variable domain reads KAGVTQTPRYLIKTRGQQVTLSCSPISGHRSVSWYQQTPGQGLQFLFEYFSETQRNKGNFPGRFSGRQFSNSRSEMNVSTLELGDSALYLCASSLVSEEKNTEAFFGQGTRLTVV.

The CDR3 loop is CASSEEGRVFYGYTF. The CDR3 DNA sequence: TGTGCCAGCAGTGAAGAGGGCAGGGTATTCTATGGCTACACCTTC. The rearrangement uses TRBV6-1 and TRBJ1-2; D possibly corresponds to TRBD1 (5 bases). The germline gives CDR1 MNHNS, CDR2 SASEGT. Between the trimmed V and J ends, which lost 1 base and 4 bases, there was a span of 13 bases. This CDR3 is 15 amino acids long.

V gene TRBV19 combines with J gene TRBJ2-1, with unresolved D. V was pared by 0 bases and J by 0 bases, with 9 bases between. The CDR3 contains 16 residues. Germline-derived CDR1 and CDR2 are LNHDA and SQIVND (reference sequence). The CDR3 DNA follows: TGTGCCAGTAGTATAGATGACCAAAGCTCCTACAATGAGCAGTTCTTC. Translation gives CASSIDDQSSYNEQFF.

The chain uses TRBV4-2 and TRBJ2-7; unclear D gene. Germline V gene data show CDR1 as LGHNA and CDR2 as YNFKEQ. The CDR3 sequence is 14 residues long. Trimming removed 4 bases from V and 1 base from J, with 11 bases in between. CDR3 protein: CASSPLPDSYEQYF. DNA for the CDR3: TGTGCCAGCAGCCCGCTACCCGATTCCTACGAGCAGTACTTC.

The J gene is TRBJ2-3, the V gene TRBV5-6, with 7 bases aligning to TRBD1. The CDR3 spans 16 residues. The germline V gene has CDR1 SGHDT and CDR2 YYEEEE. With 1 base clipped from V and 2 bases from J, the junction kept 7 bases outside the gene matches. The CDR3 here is CASSLRGQPYTDTQYF. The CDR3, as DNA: TGTGCCAGCAGCTTGAGGGGGCAACCATACACAGATACGCAGTATTTT.

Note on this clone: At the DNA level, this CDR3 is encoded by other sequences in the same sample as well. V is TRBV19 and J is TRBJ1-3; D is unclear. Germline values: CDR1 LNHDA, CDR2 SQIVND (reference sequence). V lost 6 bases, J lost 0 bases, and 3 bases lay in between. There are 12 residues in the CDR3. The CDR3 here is CASSYSGNTIYF. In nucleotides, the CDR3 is TGTGCCAGTAGCTACTCTGGAAACACCATATATTTT.

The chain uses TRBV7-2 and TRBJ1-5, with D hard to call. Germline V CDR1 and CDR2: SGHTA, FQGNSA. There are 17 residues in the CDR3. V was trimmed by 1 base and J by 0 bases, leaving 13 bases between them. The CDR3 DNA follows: TGTGCCAGCAGCTTAGGTAACAGCCGTATTAGCAATCAGCCCCAGCATTTT. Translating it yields CASSLGNSRISNQPQHF.

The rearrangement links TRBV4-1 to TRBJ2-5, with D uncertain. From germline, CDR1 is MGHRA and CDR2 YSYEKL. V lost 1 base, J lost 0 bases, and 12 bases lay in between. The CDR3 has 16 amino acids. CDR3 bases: TGCGCCAGCAGCCAAGTCCGGACCGCGTACCAAGAGACCCAGTACTTC. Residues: CASSQVRTAYQETQYF.

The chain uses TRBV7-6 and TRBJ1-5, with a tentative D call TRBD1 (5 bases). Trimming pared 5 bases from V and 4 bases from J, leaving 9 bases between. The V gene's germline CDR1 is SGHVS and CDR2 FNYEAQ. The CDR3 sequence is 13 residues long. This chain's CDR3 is CASSQTVNQPQHF. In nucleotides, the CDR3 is TGTGCCAGCAGCCAGACAGTGAATCAGCCCCAGCATTTT.

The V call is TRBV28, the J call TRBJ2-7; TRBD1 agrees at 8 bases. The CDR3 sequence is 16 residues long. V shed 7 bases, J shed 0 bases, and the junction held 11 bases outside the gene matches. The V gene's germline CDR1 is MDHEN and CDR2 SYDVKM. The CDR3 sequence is CASTTGGYPSSYEQYF. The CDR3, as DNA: TGTGCCAGCACCACAGGGGGGTACCCTAGCTCCTACGAGCAGTACTTC.

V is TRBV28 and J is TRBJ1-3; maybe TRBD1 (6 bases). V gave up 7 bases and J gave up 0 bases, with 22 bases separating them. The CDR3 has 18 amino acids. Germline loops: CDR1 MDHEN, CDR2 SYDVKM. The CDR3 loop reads CASIDRDTQPSSGNTIYF. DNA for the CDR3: TGTGCCAGCATTGACCGGGACACCCAACCGAGCTCTGGAAACACCATATATTTT.

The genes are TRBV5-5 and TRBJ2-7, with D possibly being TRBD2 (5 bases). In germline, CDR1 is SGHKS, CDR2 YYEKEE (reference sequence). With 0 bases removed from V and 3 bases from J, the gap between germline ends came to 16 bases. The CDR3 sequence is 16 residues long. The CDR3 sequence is CASSLDMTTQVYEQYF. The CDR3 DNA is TGTGCCAGCAGCTTGGATATGACTACCCAGGTCTACGAGCAGTACTTC.